A selection of T cell receptor beta chains follows, all from one sample in a study of blood T cell repertoires in COVID-19. Profiling relied on immunoSEQ multiplex PCR, and the TCRdb table lists in-frame clones only, not all of them. The sample lists approximately 99,000 clones; about 87% were seen once. The sequenced sample was peripheral blood. These receptors all stem from a human donor in a cohort sampled during active COVID-19. The CDR3 runs from the conserved cysteine through the conserved F or W. D genes are given only for firm matches. Expanded clones get a size class; other rows say once, few or many, or leave the size out.

clone_size	v_call	j_call	d_call	cdr3_nt	cdr3_aa
-	TRBV27	TRBJ2-7	TRBD1	TGTGCCAGCAGTCTTGGGTCTGGGACAGGGCGCCACGAGCAGTACTTC	CASSLGSGTGRHEQYF
-	TRBV15	TRBJ1-4	-	TGTGCCACCAGCCGCAGGGGATTTGGTGAAAAACTGTTTTTT	CATSRRGFGEKLFF
-	TRBV3-1/TRBV3-2	TRBJ1-2	TRBD1	TGTGCCAGCAGCCAAGGTTCCCAGACAGGGGGCATCTATGGCTACACCTTC	CASSQGSQTGGIYGYTF
-	TRBV12-5	TRBJ2-7	TRBD1	TGTGCTAGTGGGGGGGGACAGGCTTACTCCTACGAGCAGTACTTC	CASGGGQAYSYEQYF
once	TRBV7-6	TRBJ2-5	-	TGTGCCAGCAGCAGTACAAACTATCAAGAGACCCAGTACTTC	CASSSTNYQETQYF
-	TRBV7-9	TRBJ1-2	-	TGTGCCAGCAGCTCAGGACAGCTCTATGGCTACACCTTC	CASSSGQLYGYTF
-	TRBV5-6	TRBJ1-1	TRBD1	TGTGCCAGCACCCGGACAGGGGGGCAAGCTTTCTTT	CASTRTGGQAFF
-	TRBV7-9	TRBJ1-5	-	TGTGCCAGCAGCTTTGGACAGTCACAGCCCCAGCATTTT	CASSFGQSQPQHF
few	TRBV27	TRBJ2-7	-	TGTGCCAGCAGCCCAGGAACCTACGAGCAGTACTTC	CASSPGTYEQYF
-	TRBV21-1	TRBJ2-4	-	TGTGCCAGCAGCAACCGACTAGCGGGAGGGCCCTCGGGGAACATTCAGTACTTC	CASSNRLAGGPSGNIQYF
-	TRBV29-1	TRBJ2-3	TRBD2	TGCAGCGTCTTCGGACTAGCGGGAGGGCCTAGCACAGATACGCAGTATTTT	CSVFGLAGGPSTDTQYF
few	TRBV6-5	TRBJ1-2	-	TGTGCCAGCAAGGCGGAGGGACGGAGTGGTGGCTACACCTTC	CASKAEGRSGGYTF
-	TRBV19	TRBJ1-1	-	TGTGCCAGTAGCCTCGGGGACACTGAAGCTTTCTTT	CASSLGDTEAFF
-	TRBV20-1	TRBJ1-5	TRBD1	TGCAGTGCTAGTTCCGGGACAGCCCGCAATCAGCCCCAGCATTTT	CSASSGTARNQPQHF
once	TRBV19	TRBJ2-1	TRBD2	TGTGCCAGTAGTCAGTTAGGACTAGCGACGTCGGATGAGCAGTTCTTC	CASSQLGLATSDEQFF
-	TRBV4-2	TRBJ2-1	TRBD2	TGTGCCAGCAGCCCACCCTCCCCTAGCGGAGACAATGAGCAGTTCTTC	CASSPPSPSGDNEQFF
few	TRBV9	TRBJ2-1	-	TGTGCCAGCAGGGGGGCTGGGGATGAGCAGTTCTTC	CASRGAGDEQFF
-	TRBV19	TRBJ1-5	TRBD1	TGTGCCAGTAGTAGGGACAGGAGTAATCAGCCCCAGCATTTT	CASSRDRSNQPQHF
-	TRBV5-1	TRBJ1-1	-	TGCGCCAGCAGCCTCTCGACAGGAGCGAACACTGAAGCTTTCTTT	CASSLSTGANTEAFF
-	TRBV21-1	TRBJ2-7	-	TGTGCCAGCAGCCCCCGAAGGAGACTAGCGGGCCTTTACGAGCAGTACTTC	CASSPRRRLAGLYEQYF
-	TRBV5-1	TRBJ2-2	-	TGCGCCAGCAGCCCCAGTCCAATCCAATTCCTCACCGGGGAGCTGTTTTTT	CASSPSPIQFLTGELFF